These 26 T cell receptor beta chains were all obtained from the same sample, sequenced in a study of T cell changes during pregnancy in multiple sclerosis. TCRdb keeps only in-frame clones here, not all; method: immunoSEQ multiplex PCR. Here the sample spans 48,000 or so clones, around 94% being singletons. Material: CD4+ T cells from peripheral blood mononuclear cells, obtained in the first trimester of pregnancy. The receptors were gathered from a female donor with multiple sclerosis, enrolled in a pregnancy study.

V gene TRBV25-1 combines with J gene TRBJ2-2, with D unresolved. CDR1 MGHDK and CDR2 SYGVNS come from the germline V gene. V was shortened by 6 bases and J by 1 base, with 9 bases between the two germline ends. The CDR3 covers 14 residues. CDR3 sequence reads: CASRISGNTGELFF. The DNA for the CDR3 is TGTGCCAGCAGAATTTCAGGGAACACCGGGGAGCTGTTTTTT.

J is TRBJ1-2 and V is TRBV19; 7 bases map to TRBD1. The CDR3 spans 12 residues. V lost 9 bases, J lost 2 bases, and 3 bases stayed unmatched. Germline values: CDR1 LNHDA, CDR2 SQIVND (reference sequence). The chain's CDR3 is CASTGQNYGYTF. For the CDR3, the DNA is TGTGCCAGCACGGGACAGAACTATGGCTACACCTTC.

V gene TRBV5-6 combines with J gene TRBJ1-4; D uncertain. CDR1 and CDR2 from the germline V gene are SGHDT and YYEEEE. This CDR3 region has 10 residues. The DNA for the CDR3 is TGTAAGCGCGGTCCTGAAAAACTGTTTTTT. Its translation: CKRGPEKLFF.

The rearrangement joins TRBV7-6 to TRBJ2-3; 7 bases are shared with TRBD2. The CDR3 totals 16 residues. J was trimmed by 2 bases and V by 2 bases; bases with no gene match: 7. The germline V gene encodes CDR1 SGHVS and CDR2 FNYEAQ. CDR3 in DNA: TGTGCCAGCAGCTTAATGGGGGGGGGTAACACAGATACGCAGTATTTT. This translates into CASSLMGGGNTDTQYF.

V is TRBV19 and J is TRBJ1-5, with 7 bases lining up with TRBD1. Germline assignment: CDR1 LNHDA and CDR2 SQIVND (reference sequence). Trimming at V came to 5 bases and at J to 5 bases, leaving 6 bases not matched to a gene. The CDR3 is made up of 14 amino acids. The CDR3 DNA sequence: TGTGCCAGTAGTCCCTACAGGGGAGATCAGCCCCAGCATTTT. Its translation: CASSPYRGDQPQHF.

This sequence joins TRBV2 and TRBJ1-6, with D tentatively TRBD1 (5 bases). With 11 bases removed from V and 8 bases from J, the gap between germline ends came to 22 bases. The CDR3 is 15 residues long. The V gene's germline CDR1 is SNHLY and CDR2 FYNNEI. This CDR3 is CAGEPRVPGHSPLHF. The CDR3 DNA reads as TGTGCCGGAGAGCCCAGGGTTCCTGGGCATTCACCCCTCCACTTT.

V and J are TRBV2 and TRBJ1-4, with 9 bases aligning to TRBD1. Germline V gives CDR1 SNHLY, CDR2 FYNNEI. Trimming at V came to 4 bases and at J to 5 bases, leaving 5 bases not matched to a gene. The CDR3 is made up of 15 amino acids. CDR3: CASSAPTGGNEKLFF. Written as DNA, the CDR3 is TGTGCCAGCAGTGCCCCGACAGGGGGGAATGAAAAACTGTTTTTT.

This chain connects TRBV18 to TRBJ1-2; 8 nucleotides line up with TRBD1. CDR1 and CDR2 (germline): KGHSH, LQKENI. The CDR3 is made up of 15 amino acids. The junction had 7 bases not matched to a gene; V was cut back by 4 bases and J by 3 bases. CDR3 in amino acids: CASSLLDRVDYGYTF. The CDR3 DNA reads TGTGCCAGCTCACTTCTGGACAGGGTGGACTATGGCTACACCTTC.

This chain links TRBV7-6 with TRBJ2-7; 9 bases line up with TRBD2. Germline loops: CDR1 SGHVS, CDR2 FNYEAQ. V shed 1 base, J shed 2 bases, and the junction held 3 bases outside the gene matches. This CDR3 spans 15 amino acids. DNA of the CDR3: TGTGCCAGCAGCTTAGGCGGGGGGGTACCCTACGAGCAGTACTTC. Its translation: CASSLGGGVPYEQYF.

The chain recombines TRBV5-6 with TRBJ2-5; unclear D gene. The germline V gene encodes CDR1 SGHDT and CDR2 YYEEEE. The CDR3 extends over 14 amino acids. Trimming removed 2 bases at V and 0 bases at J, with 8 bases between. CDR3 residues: CASSFPGNQETQYF. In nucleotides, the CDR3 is TGTGCCAGCAGCTTTCCAGGAAACCAAGAGACCCAGTACTTC. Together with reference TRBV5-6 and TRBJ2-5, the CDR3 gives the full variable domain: DAGVTQSPTHLIKTRGQQVTLRCSPKSGHDTVSWYQQALGQGPQFIFQYYEEEERQRGNFPDRFSGHQFPNYSSELNVNALLLGDSALYLCASSFPGNQETQYFGPGTRLLVL.

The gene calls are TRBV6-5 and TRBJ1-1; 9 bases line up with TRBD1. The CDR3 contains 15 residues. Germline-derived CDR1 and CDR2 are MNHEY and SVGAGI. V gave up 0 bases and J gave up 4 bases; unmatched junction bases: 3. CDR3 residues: CASSYSGQGPTEAFF. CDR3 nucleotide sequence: TGTGCCAGCAGTTACTCTGGACAGGGGCCCACTGAAGCTTTCTTT.

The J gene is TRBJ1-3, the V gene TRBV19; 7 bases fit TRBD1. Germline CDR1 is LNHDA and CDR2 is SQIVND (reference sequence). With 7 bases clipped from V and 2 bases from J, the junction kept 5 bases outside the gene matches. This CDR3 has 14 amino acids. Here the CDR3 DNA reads TGTGCCAGTATTGCTGACAGGGCTGGAAACACCATATATTTT. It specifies CASIADRAGNTIYF.

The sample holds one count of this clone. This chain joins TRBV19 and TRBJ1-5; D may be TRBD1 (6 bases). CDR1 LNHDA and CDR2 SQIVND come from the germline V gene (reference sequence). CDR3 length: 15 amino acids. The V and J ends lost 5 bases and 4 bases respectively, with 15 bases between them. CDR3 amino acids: CASSVGGALNQPQHF. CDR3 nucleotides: TGTGCCAGTAGTGTCGGGGGGGCGCTAAATCAGCCCCAGCATTTT.

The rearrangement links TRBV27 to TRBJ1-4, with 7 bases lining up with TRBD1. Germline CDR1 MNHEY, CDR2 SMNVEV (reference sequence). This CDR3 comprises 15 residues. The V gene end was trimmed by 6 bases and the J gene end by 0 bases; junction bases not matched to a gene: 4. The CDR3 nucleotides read TGTGCCAGCAGACAGGGGTTAGCAACTAATGAAAAACTGTTTTTT. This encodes CASRQGLATNEKLFF.

CDR3 sequence reads: CASSSAQYF. CDR3 sequence (DNA): TGTGCCAGCAGTTCTGCGCAGTATTTT. The V call is TRBV6-6, the J call TRBJ2-3; no reliable D call. This CDR3 is 9 amino acids long. V dropped 4 bases and J dropped 10 bases, with 3 bases sitting between them. Germline V gene data show CDR1 as MNHNY and CDR2 as SVGAGI (reference sequence).

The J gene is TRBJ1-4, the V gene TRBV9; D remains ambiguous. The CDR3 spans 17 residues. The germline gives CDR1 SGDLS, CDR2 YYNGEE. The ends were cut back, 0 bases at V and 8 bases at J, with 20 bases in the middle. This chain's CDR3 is CASSVGAGLTKGEKLFF. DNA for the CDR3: TGTGCCAGCAGCGTAGGGGCAGGACTCACAAAAGGGGAAAAACTGTTTTTT.

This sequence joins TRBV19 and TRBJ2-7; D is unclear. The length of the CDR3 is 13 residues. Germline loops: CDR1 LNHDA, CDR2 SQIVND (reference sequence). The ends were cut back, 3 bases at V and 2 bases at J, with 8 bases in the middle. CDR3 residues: CASSMTAAYEQYF. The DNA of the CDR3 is TGTGCCAGTAGTATGACCGCGGCCTACGAGCAGTACTTC.

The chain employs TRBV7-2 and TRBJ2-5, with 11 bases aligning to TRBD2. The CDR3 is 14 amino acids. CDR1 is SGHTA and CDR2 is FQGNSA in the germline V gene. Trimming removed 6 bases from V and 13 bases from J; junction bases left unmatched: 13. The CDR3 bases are TGTGCCAGCAGACCTACTAGCGGGGGCGGTTTCGGGTACTTC. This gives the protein CASRPTSGGGFGYF.

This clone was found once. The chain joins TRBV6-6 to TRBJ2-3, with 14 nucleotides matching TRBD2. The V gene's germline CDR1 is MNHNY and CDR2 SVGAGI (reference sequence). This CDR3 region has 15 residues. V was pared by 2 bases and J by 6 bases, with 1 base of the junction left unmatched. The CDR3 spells CASSYGTSGGDTQYF. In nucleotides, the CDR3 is TGTGCCAGCAGTTACGGGACTAGCGGGGGCGATACGCAGTATTTT.

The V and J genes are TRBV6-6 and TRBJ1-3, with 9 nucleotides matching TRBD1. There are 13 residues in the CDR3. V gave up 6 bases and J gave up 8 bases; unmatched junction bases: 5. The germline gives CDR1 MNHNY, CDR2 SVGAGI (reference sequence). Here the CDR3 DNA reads TGTGCCAGCAGACAGGGGGCAGCGGACACCATATATTTT. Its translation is CASRQGAADTIYF.

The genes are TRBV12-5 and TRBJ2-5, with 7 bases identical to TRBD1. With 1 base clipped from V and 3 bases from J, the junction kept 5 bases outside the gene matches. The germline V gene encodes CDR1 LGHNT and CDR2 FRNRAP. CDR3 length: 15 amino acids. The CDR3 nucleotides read TGTGCTAGTGGTTTGGGAGGGACAGAGAAAGAGACCCAGTACTTC. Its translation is CASGLGGTEKETQYF.

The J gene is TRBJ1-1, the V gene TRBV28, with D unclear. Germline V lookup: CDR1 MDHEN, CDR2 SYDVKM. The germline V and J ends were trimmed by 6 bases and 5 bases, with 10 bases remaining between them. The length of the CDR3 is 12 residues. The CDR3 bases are TGTGCCAGCAGACAGTTAGGTACTGAAGCTTTCTTT. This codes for CASRQLGTEAFF.

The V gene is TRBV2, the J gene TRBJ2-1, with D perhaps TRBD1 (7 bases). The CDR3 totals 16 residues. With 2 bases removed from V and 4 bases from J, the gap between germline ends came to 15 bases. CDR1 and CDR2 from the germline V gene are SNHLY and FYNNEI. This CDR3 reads CASSERLRDRYNEQFF. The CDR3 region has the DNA TGTGCCAGCAGTGAAAGGTTGCGGGACAGATACAATGAGCAGTTCTTC.

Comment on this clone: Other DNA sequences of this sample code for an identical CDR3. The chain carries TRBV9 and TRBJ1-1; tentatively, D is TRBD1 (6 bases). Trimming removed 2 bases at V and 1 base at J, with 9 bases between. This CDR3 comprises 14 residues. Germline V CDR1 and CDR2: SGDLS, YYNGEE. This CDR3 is CASSVAQGNTEAFF. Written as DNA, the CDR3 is TGTGCCAGCAGCGTCGCACAGGGGAACACTGAAGCTTTCTTT.

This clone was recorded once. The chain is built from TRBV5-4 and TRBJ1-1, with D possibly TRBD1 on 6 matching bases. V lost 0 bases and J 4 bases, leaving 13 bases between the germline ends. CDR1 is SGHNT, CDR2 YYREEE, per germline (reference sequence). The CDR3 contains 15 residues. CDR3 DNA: TGTGCCAGCAGCTTGGCCGGGGGGCGCGGCACTGAAGCTTTCTTT. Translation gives CASSLAGGRGTEAFF.

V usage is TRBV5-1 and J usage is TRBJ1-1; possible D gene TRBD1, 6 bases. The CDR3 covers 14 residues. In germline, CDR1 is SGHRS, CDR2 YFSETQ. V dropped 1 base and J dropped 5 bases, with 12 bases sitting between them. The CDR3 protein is CASSLQGSRTEAFF. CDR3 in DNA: TGCGCCAGCAGCTTGCAGGGGTCTAGGACTGAAGCTTTCTTT.